This T cell receptor (beta chain) comes out of a study of T-cell memory formation after mild COVID-19. As concerns this clonotype: Its antigen is currently unknown.

The V and J ends lost 5 bases and 4 bases respectively, with 14 bases between them. Germline-derived CDR1 and CDR2 are SGHTA and FQGNSA. This CDR3 spans 14 amino acids. General study results and limits: Contracting clones from day 15 to 85 showed balanced CD4/CD8; later expanders favored CD4+.

TCRdb analysed the 5' RACE reads with MiXCR anew, one entry per CDR3 protein. The sample carries 400,000 to 550,000 distinct CDR3 sequences, more than 20% recorded once. This sequence joins TRBV7-2 and TRBJ1-2; no definite D call. Sequenced material: PBMCs or a T cell subset sorted from them (not recorded which). The sequence was obtained from an adult woman who had mild COVID-19 (a few samples of this study predate the infection). Cell type and time point are not known. CDR3: CASSLQGWSYGYTF. CDR3 DNA sequence: TGTGCCAGCAGCCTTCAAGGGTGGAGCTATGGCTACACCTTC. The variable domain in full, with the rest retrieved from reference TRBV7-2 and TRBJ1-2, is GAGVSQSPSNKVTEKGKDVELRCDPISGHTALYWYRQSLGQGLEFLIYFQGNSAPDKSGLPSDRFSAERTGGSVSTLTIQRTQQEDSAVYLCASSLQGWSYGYTFGSGTRLTVV.